This TCR beta chain was captured by sequencing in a study of blood T cell repertoires in COVID-19. Whole-study context: Specimens from acute and convalescent COVID-19 originated in the United States, Italy and Spain. From T cells, B-cell-depleted T cells, or PBMCs came the material, which was cDNA or gDNA.

Authors' processing steps: Nucleated cell counts were estimated from reference gene primer amplification. Here immunoSEQ multiplex PCR was the method, and the copy in TCRdb shows in-frame clones only, minus some. Clone size and V and J calls were adopted from that table, with D and trimming inferred from the DNA. This sample has some 110,000 clones, with 60% to 85% found just once. Germline lookup yields CDR1 DFQATT and CDR2 SNEGSKA (reference sequence). V lost 3 bases, J lost 0 bases, and 3 bases stayed unmatched. CDR3 size: 16 residues. The material sequenced was peripheral blood. This sequence was found in a man between 65 and 85 years old with acute or convalescent COVID-19. This rearrangement joins TRBV20-1 to TRBJ2-6, with 9 bases matching TRBD1. CDR3 DNA sequence: TGCAGTGCTAGTGGACAGGGGATCTCTGGGGCCAACGTCCTGACTTTC. Protein: CSASGQGISGANVLTF.